Listed below are T cell receptor beta chains from one sample, sequenced in a study of Graves' ophthalmopathy and Graves' hyperthyroidism. Each CDR3 protein gets one entry after TCRdb re-called the multiplex PCR reads with MiXCR. The sample has about 640,000 distinct CDR3 sequences, just over 40% seen once. The sequenced material came from peripheral blood. These receptors all stem from an adult man with Graves' ophthalmopathy. Each CDR3 is given with its conserved first and last residue. D genes are given only for firm matches. Expanded clones get a size class; other rows say once, few or many, or leave the size out.

d_call j_call v_call clone_size cdr3_nt cdr3_aa
NA TRBJ1-1 TRBV6-5 few TGTGCCAGCAGTTACTCAACACCTCAGAACACTGAAGCTTTCTTT CASSYSTPQNTEAFF
TRBD1 TRBJ2-1 TRBV24-1 NA TGTGCCACCGGCCGAACCGGGACAGTCTACAATGAGCAGTTCTTC CATGRTGTVYNEQFF
TRBD2 TRBJ2-5 TRBV7-8 many TGTGCCAGCAGCTTAAGAGTCTCACTAGCGGAGTACCAAGAGACCCAGTACTTC CASSLRVSLAEYQETQYF
NA TRBJ2-2 TRBV19 few TGTGCCAGTAGTATGTTGGGGACAAGAAACACCGGGGAGCTGTTTTTT CASSMLGTRNTGELFF
TRBD1 TRBJ1-5 TRBV6-5 NA TGTGCCAGCAGTTTCACAGGGGTCGGGCAGCCCCAGCATTTT CASSFTGVGQPQHF
NA TRBJ2-7 TRBV7-6 many TGTGCCAGCAGCCCATCCGAAGGGCGGGAGCAGTACTTC CASSPSEGREQYF
NA TRBJ2-5 TRBV7-9 few TGTGCCAGCTCACCCCTGGGGTCCGAAGAGACCCAGTACTTC CASSPLGSEETQYF
TRBD1 TRBJ2-5 TRBV25-1 NA TGTGCCAGCAGTGCTAGATCAGGACAGGGGGAACAAGAGACCCAGTACTTC CASSARSGQGEQETQYF
TRBD1 TRBJ1-4 TRBV12-3/TRBV12-4 many TGTGCCAGCAGTTCATTGCTAGGGACAGGCGAAAAACTGTTTTTT CASSSLLGTGEKLFF
NA TRBJ1-5 TRBV2 many TGTGCCAGCAGTCGGCGGCAGGGGCCCGAACAGCCCCAGCATTTT CASSRRQGPEQPQHF
NA TRBJ1-1 TRBV19 many TGTGCCAGTAGTATGAGGGCAGGGGAAACTGAAGCTTTCTTT CASSMRAGETEAFF
TRBD2 TRBJ2-5 TRBV7-2 NA TGTGCCAGCAGCCACCCTAGCGGGGGAGAGACCCAGTACTTC CASSHPSGGETQYF
NA TRBJ2-2 TRBV6-5 few TGTGCCAGCACTCGTGTGGTGGCCGGGGAGCTGTTTTTT CASTRVVAGELFF
NA TRBJ2-7 TRBV20-1 few TGCAGTGCTAGAGATCTGGGGATTCCTTCCTACGAGCAGTACTTC CSARDLGIPSYEQYF
NA TRBJ2-5 TRBV6-1 few TGTGCCAGCAGTGATTATCAGATTGGGGAGACCCAGTACTTC CASSDYQIGETQYF
TRBD1 TRBJ2-7 TRBV5-1 few TGCGCCAGCAGCAAAAGGACAGGGATTGGCGAGCAGTACTTC CASSKRTGIGEQYF
NA TRBJ1-3 TRBV20-1 many TGCAGTGCTCCCAGGCCGGGAAACACCATATATTTT CSAPRPGNTIYF
NA TRBJ1-6 TRBV7-3 NA TGTGCCAGCGGCCGGGGAGGGCGGACACCCCTCCACTTT CASGRGGRTPLHF
TRBD2 TRBJ2-2 TRBV2 many TGTGCCAGCAGTGTCTCTAGCGGGAAGTTAAACACCGGGGAGCTGTTTTTT CASSVSSGKLNTGELFF
TRBD1 TRBJ1-2 TRBV25-1 NA TGTGCCTGCAGTGAGGGGACAGGGGGCTTTGGCTACACCTTC CACSEGTGGFGYTF
NA TRBJ1-5 TRBV12-3/TRBV12-4 many TGTGCCAGCAGTTTCCAGGATCAGCCCCAGCATTTT CASSFQDQPQHF
TRBD1 TRBJ2-2 TRBV20-1 NA TGCAGTGCTAGAGGGCCGGGACAGGGGAACATCGGGGAGCTGTTTTTT CSARGPGQGNIGELFF
TRBD1 TRBJ2-7 TRBV4-2 NA TGTGCCAGCAGCCGTGGGACAGGTGATACTTACGAGCAGTACTTC CASSRGTGDTYEQYF
NA TRBJ1-5 TRBV24-1 NA TGTGCCACCAGTGCCGAGCGGGAGGCGCGAGAGACCCAGCATTTT CATSAEREARETQHF
NA TRBJ1-6 TRBV19 once TGTGCCAGTAACGCTCAGGGAGGGTATCAGCCCCTCCACTTT CASNAQGGYQPLHF
NA TRBJ2-5 TRBV6-4 NA TGTGCCAGCAGTCTCCTGGACAGTAGTGGGGCAGGGACCCAGTACTTC CASSLLDSSGAGTQYF
NA TRBJ1-2 TRBV10-3 many TGTGCCATCAGTGATCGTGGGACGCTCTATGGCTACACCTTC CAISDRGTLYGYTF
NA TRBJ2-2 TRBV9 few TGTGCCAGCAGCCCCTTGTGGCTCGGCACCGGGGAGCTGTTTTTT CASSPLWLGTGELFF
TRBD1 TRBJ2-2 TRBV11-2 NA TGTGCCAGCAGCTCCGGACAGGTTGCCGGGGAGCTGTTTTTT CASSSGQVAGELFF